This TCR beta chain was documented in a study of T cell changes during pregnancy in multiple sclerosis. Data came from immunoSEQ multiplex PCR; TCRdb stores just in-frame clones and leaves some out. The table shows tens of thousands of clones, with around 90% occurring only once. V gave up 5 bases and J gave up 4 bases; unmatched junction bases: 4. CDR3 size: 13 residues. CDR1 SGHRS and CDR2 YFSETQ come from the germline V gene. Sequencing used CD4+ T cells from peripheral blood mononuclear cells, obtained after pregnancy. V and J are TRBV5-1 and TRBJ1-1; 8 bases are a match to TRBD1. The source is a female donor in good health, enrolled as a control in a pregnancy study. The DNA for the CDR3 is TGCGCCAGCAGTTCAACAGGGGGCACTGAAGCTTTCTTT. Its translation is CASSSTGGTEAFF.